This TCR beta chain was captured in a study of blood T cell repertoires in COVID-19. Study-level background: T cells, B-cell-depleted T cells, or PBMCs provided the cDNA or gDNA that served as material.

Profiled with immunoSEQ multiplex PCR; TCRdb holds only in-frame clones, not every one. The sample shows 300,000 to 350,000 clones, 75% to 90% of them seen only once. This CDR3 comprises 13 residues. The germline V gene has CDR1 LGHDT and CDR2 YNNKEL (reference sequence). Trimming took off 1 base at V and 7 bases at J, with 10 bases between the two ends. The sequenced sample was PBMCs or T cells enriched from blood (not recorded which). The source of this sequence is a man younger than 40 who had recovered from COVID-19. J is TRBJ1-1 and V is TRBV3-1 (or the pseudogene TRBV3-2), with D possibly matching TRBD1 (5 bases). In DNA form, the CDR3 reads TGTGCCAGCAGCCAAGGGGGCGTAGGTGAAGCTTTCTTT. Translating gives CASSQGGVGEAFF.